These T cell receptor beta chains were read from a single sample in a study of T cells after yellow fever vaccination. TCRdb reprocessed the 5' RACE reads with MiXCR, giving one entry per CDR3 protein. Among 150,000 to 200,000 distinct CDR3 sequences listed, more than 9.5% were seen once. This specimen was CD8+ T cells sorted from PBMCs, taken 15 days after the yellow fever booster vaccination. Receptor source: a man between 18 and 29 years old who received the YFV17D yellow fever vaccine. Each CDR3 is given without its conserved first and last residue. D genes are given only for firm matches.

cdr3_aa	v_call	j_call	d_call
ASSLAGRILNTEAF	TRBV11-2	TRBJ1-1	.
ASSLSTGGDTGELF	TRBV7-9	TRBJ2-2	.
SARDESEQF	TRBV20-1	TRBJ2-1	.
ASSLLRSAETQY	TRBV7-8	TRBJ2-5	.
ASSYSGQAGHEQY	TRBV6-5	TRBJ2-7	TRBD1
ASSYRPEAVYGYT	TRBV6-2/TRBV6-3	TRBJ1-2	.
ASSSGQGYQPQH	TRBV27	TRBJ1-5	TRBD1
ASSPRPGQGPSPLH	TRBV18	TRBJ1-6	TRBD1
ASSLGTRPPDEQY	TRBV7-9	TRBJ2-7	.
ASSYSRGEPKLSYEQY	TRBV6-5	TRBJ2-7	.
ASNGGGSIQPQH	TRBV19	TRBJ1-5	.
ASSRYTENTEAF	TRBV28	TRBJ1-1	.
ASSRGGGAGDTQY	TRBV7-8	TRBJ2-3	TRBD2
ASSLWGTEPD	TRBV28	TRBJ2-7	.
ASRGIPGQVGTGGFGKNIQY	TRBV2	TRBJ2-4	TRBD1
ASSFTGAYEQY	TRBV5-5	TRBJ2-7	TRBD1
ASSQDAFQKETQY	TRBV4-3	TRBJ2-5	.
ASSLVDKIYGYT	TRBV5-1	TRBJ1-2	.
ASSQGGGNQPQH	TRBV7-9	TRBJ1-5	.
ASSSVESFEQF	TRBV7-2	TRBJ2-1	.
ASSPRGQVIQETQY	TRBV4-1	TRBJ2-5	TRBD1
ASSSSRQGANYGYT	TRBV12-3/TRBV12-4	TRBJ1-2	TRBD1
ASSQLDRRGNEQY	TRBV4-1	TRBJ2-7	.
AISGAPLGADTQY	TRBV10-3	TRBJ2-3	.
ASSHRTGPTYEQY	TRBV4-1	TRBJ2-7	TRBD1
ASSLAHRGLETQY	TRBV7-2	TRBJ2-5	TRBD1
ASSYGLAVYNEQF	TRBV6-6	TRBJ2-1	TRBD2
ASRLAGEQF	TRBV12-3/TRBV12-4	TRBJ2-1	TRBD2
ASSRVATGELF	TRBV28	TRBJ2-2	.
ASVQNRHGETQY	TRBV12-5	TRBJ2-5	.
ASSYGGAGTGELF	TRBV6-2/TRBV6-3	TRBJ2-2	.
AISTASNTGELF	TRBV10-3	TRBJ2-2	.
ASSFTSRGSTGELF	TRBV5-1	TRBJ2-2	.
SALDRLNTEAF	TRBV20-1	TRBJ1-1	TRBD1
ATSVVGGQTYEQY	TRBV15	TRBJ2-7	.
AAGEQHYGTGELF	TRBV6-2/TRBV6-3	TRBJ2-2	.
ASSSRQYTEAF	TRBV12-3/TRBV12-4	TRBJ1-1	.
ASSYRQLLGGEQF	TRBV6-5	TRBJ2-1	.
ASSILNTGELF	TRBV19	TRBJ2-2	.
ASSYDPPTDTQY	TRBV6-6	TRBJ2-3	.
ASSPFSWGQGNEKLF	TRBV6-5	TRBJ1-4	TRBD1
ASSFWPGGNTIY	TRBV5-6	TRBJ1-3	.
ATSDPDRGDEQF	TRBV24-1	TRBJ2-1	TRBD1
ASSLVSAGGVDEQF	TRBV7-6	TRBJ2-1	TRBD2
ASRPASGGTDTQY	TRBV5-1	TRBJ2-3	TRBD2
ASSYKWSTDTQY	TRBV6-5	TRBJ2-3	.